The present entry profiles one T cell receptor beta chain with its context. Its target is unknown. This specimen belongs to a study of shared clonotypes between healthy human individuals. Study-wide results and limits: What naive subsets generally showed was a larger estimated richness than memory subsets showed.

Trimming cost V 4 bases and J 6 bases; bases outside gene matches: 10. Germline assignment: CDR1 SGHDT and CDR2 YYEEEE. The CDR3 covers 15 residues. TCRdb keeps only in-frame clones here, not all; method: immunoSEQ multiplex PCR. Of roughly 2.5 million clones listed, around 94% were seen once; the top ten hold roughly 0.15%. The TCR sequence derives from a man younger than 30 in good health. What was sequenced was naive CD4+ T cells sorted from blood. Indicated subset: CD45RA+ positively selected. V and J are TRBV5-6 and TRBJ2-7, with 10 bases aligning to TRBD1. The CDR3 DNA sequence: TGTGCCAGCAGCCGGGGGGACAGGGGTTTCTCCGAGCAGTACTTC. Residues: CASSRGDRGFSEQYF.